Listed below are T cell receptor beta chains from one sample, sequenced in a study of T cell responses to AZD1222 COVID-19 vaccine. Produced via immunoSEQ multiplex PCR; TCRdb's table is partial and in-frame only. Of over 150,000 clones listed, 80% to 95% are singletons. The source material was peripheral blood, sampled 28 days after the second dose of the MenACWY control vaccine. The source of these receptors is an adult who received the MenACWY meningococcal vaccine as a control. The CDR3 runs from the conserved cysteine through the conserved F or W. A D gene is named only where the DNA matches it firmly. Rows may omit the clone size; those that give it use once, few, many or a size class.

>TRBV3-1/TRBV3-2|TRBJ1-2|-|-
TGTGCCAGCAGCCAAGCGGCAGGCTACACCTTC
CASSQAAGYTF
>TRBV7-2|TRBJ1-6|-|-
TGTGCCAGCAGCCCCCACCGAGGACGCAATAATTCACCCCTCCACTTT
CASSPHRGRNNSPLHF
>TRBV5-1|TRBJ1-6|-|TRBD1
TGCGCCAGCAGCTTGGTAGACAGGGATAATTCACCCCTCCACTTT
CASSLVDRDNSPLHF
>TRBV27|TRBJ2-3|once|-
TGTGCCAGCAGTTTATTTCGGGTGGCTAGCACAGATACGCAGTATTTT
CASSLFRVASTDTQYF
>TRBV3-1/TRBV3-2|TRBJ1-1|-|-
TGTGCCAGCAGCCGAAGGGACCCACTAAAAGCTTTCTTT
CASSRRDPLKAFF
>TRBV19|TRBJ1-2|-|-
TGTGCCAGTAGTATAGGTACTGCCTATAACTATGGCTACACCTTC
CASSIGTAYNYGYTF
>TRBV2|TRBJ2-2|-|TRBD1
TGTGCCAGCAGTTGGGACAGCAGGGTTAACGGGGAGCTGTTTTTT
CASSWDSRVNGELFF
>TRBV7-6|TRBJ2-3|-|-
TGTGCCAGCAGCTTAGGGGGCGTGGTGATGGATACGCAGTATTTT
CASSLGGVVMDTQYF
>TRBV6-2/TRBV6-3|TRBJ1-1|once|-
TGTGCCAGCAGTTCAACGCGGGGGGTCGGGAACACTGAAGCTTTCTTT
CASSSTRGVGNTEAFF
>TRBV2|TRBJ1-5|-|-
TGTGCCAGCAGTGAAAATCGGGCTGGGCCCCAGCATTTT
CASSENRAGPQHF
>TRBV19|TRBJ2-4|-|TRBD1
TGTGCCACTGGAGCCGGGACAGAACCCTTCTTAGCCAAAAACATTCAGTACTTC
CATGAGTEPFLAKNIQYF
>TRBV11-2|TRBJ2-5|-|-
TGTGCCAGCAGCTTGAACTCGAACCAAGAGACCCAGTACTTC
CASSLNSNQETQYF
>TRBV19|TRBJ1-5|-|-
TGTGCCAGTAGTATGTTAACCGGTAGGCTTAGCAATCAGCCCCAGCATTTT
CASSMLTGRLSNQPQHF
>TRBV14|TRBJ1-2|once|-
TGTGCCAGCAGCCAAGGACTCTCGGTATGGGGCTACACCTTC
CASSQGLSVWGYTF
>TRBV3-1/TRBV3-2|TRBJ1-1|once|-
TGTGCCAGCAGCCAAGATCGGTCAATTAATCCGGGGAACACTGAAGCTTTCTTT
CASSQDRSINPGNTEAFF
>TRBV11-2|TRBJ2-5|-|-
TGTGCCAGCAGCTTAGTGGGGCCTGGGGGGGAGACCCAGTACTTC
CASSLVGPGGETQYF
>TRBV4-3|TRBJ1-5|-|-
TGCGCCAGCAGCCAAGATCGGACGGACGATCTTAGCAATCAGCCCCAGCATTTT
CASSQDRTDDLSNQPQHF
>TRBV18|TRBJ2-2|-|-
TGTGCCAGCTCACCACAGGACTCGTTCGGCGGGGAGCTGTTTTTT
CASSPQDSFGGELFF
>TRBV27|TRBJ1-3|-|-
TGTGCCAGCAGTTTGCGCAGCTCTGGAAACACCATATATTTT
CASSLRSSGNTIYF
>TRBV3-1/TRBV3-2|TRBJ1-1|-|-
TGTGCCAGCAGCCTCGGCTCGACAGCTTTCTTT
CASSLGSTAFF
>TRBV28|TRBJ1-2|-|TRBD1
TGTGCCAGCAGCCGAAAGCGGACAGGAGTCTATGGCTACACCTTC
CASSRKRTGVYGYTF
>TRBV12-5|TRBJ1-2|once|TRBD1
TGTGCTAGTGGCCTTGGGGGACAGATCTATGGCTACACCTTC
CASGLGGQIYGYTF
>TRBV3-1/TRBV3-2|TRBJ2-3|-|-
TGTGCCAGCAGCGTGACTACAGATACGCAGTATTTT
CASSVTTDTQYF
>TRBV5-3|TRBJ1-2|-|-
TGTGCCAGAAGAGGCCCAGGGAATCCCTATGGCTACACCTTC
CARRGPGNPYGYTF
>TRBV14|TRBJ1-1|-|TRBD1
TGTGCCAGCAGCCAGGGCAGGGGGAATGTGAACACTGAAGCTTTCTTT
CASSQGRGNVNTEAFF
>TRBV7-2|TRBJ2-1|-|-
TGTGCCAGCACCCAGACTGGGGGCCGTGAGCAGTTCTTC
CASTQTGGREQFF
>TRBV30|TRBJ1-5|-|-
TGTGCCTGGAGACCTAATAGCAATCAGCCCCAGCATTTT
CAWRPNSNQPQHF
>TRBV7-9|TRBJ1-4|-|-
TGTGCCAGCAGACATACAGAATTAGAAAAACTGTTTTTT
CASRHTELEKLFF
>TRBV28|TRBJ1-4|-|TRBD1
TGTGCCAGCACCAGACAGGGTTTGGAAAAACTGTTTTTT
CASTRQGLEKLFF
>TRBV5-3|TRBJ1-5|-|-
TGTGCCAGAAGCTCCAGGCGGGATCCAAGCCCCAATCAGCCCCAGCATTTT
CARSSRRDPSPNQPQHF
>TRBV28|TRBJ2-7|-|-
TGTGCCAGCAGTTCCGCATCGACACCGAGCTCCTACGAGCAGTACTTC
CASSSASTPSSYEQYF
>TRBV2|TRBJ1-2|-|-
TGTGCCAGCAGTCCGTTCGATTCCTATGGCTACACCTTC
CASSPFDSYGYTF
>TRBV7-2|TRBJ1-5|once|-
TGTGCCAGCAGCTTAGTCTTCGGGCAGGGTCAGCCCCAGCATTTT
CASSLVFGQGQPQHF
>TRBV12-3/TRBV12-4|TRBJ1-4|-|-
TGTGCCAGCAGCAGGGGTAATGGTGAAAAACTGTTTTTT
CASSRGNGEKLFF
>TRBV5-1|TRBJ2-3|once|TRBD2
TGCGCCAGCAGCAGAACACTAGCGGGGGGACCCTTCGCTACAGATACGCAGTATTTT
CASSRTLAGGPFATDTQYF
>TRBV30|TRBJ2-2|once|-
TGTGCCTGGGGGGGGAGGACCGGGGAGCTGTTTTTT
CAWGGRTGELFF
>TRBV11-2|TRBJ1-5|-|TRBD1
TGTGCCAGCAGCTTGGGGGACAGGGGGCCTAATCAGCCCCAGCATTTT
CASSLGDRGPNQPQHF
>TRBV4-3|TRBJ2-3|-|TRBD2
TGCGCCAGCAGCCAGCGGGAGGGCACAGATACGCAGTATTTT
CASSQREGTDTQYF
>TRBV5-1|TRBJ2-3|-|TRBD1
TGCGCCAGCAGCCCGGGACAGGATACAGATACGCAGTATTTT
CASSPGQDTDTQYF
>TRBV2|TRBJ1-6|-|TRBD1
TGTGCCAGCAGTGTACAGGGGACGTGGTCACCCCTCCACTTT
CASSVQGTWSPLHF
>TRBV7-2|TRBJ2-1|-|TRBD2
TGTGCCAGCAGCTTGGTCGGTAGCGGGGGGGCCGCAGGTGTTGAGCAGTTCTTC
CASSLVGSGGAAGVEQFF
>TRBV19|TRBJ1-5|-|-
TGTGCCAGTAGTACCCACAGGGTCGGCAATCAGCCCCAGCATTTT
CASSTHRVGNQPQHF
>TRBV19|TRBJ1-2|-|-
TGTGCCAGTCCTCCCCCGGCTGGCTACACCTTC
CASPPPAGYTF
>TRBV2|TRBJ1-2|-|TRBD1
TGTGCCAGCAGCGCGAGGGGGCGAGGCTATGGCTACACCTTC
CASSARGRGYGYTF
>TRBV18|TRBJ1-1|once|TRBD1
TGTGCCAGCTCACTCGGGACAGTAAACACTGAAGCTTTCTTT
CASSLGTVNTEAFF
>TRBV5-4|TRBJ1-1|-|-
TGTGCCAGCAGCTTGGGAGGGTTGGGGGTGAACACTGAAGCTTTCTTT
CASSLGGLGVNTEAFF
>TRBV6-5|TRBJ1-2|-|-
TGTGCCAGCAGTTACTCGATTCTGGGGGATGGCTACACCTTC
CASSYSILGDGYTF
>TRBV7-9|TRBJ1-1|-|-
TGTGCCAGCAGCTCGGAGACAGGGAACACTGAAGCTTTCTTT
CASSSETGNTEAFF
>TRBV25-1|TRBJ1-5|-|-
TGTGCCAGCAGTGGAGAATTAGGTCAGCCCCAGCATTTT
CASSGELGQPQHF
>TRBV18|TRBJ2-7|-|-
TGTGCCAGCTCACACTTTATGGACGGGTACGAGCAGTACTTC
CASSHFMDGYEQYF
>TRBV20-1|TRBJ2-7|-|TRBD1
TGCAGTGCTAGTGAGGGGGGACAGGGGGGCTCCGAGCAGTACTTC
CSASEGGQGGSEQYF
>TRBV19|TRBJ1-2|once|TRBD1
TGTGCCAGTAGCATTCAGGGGGCGGCTAACTATGGCTACACCTTC
CASSIQGAANYGYTF